The clone carrying this TCR beta chain was picked up one time. The data were obtained in a study of blood T cell repertoires in COVID-19. Looking at the study overall: Specimens from acute and convalescent COVID-19 originated in the United States, Italy and Spain. T cells, B-cell-depleted T cells, or PBMCs supplied cDNA or gDNA.

The V end lost 5 bases, the J end lost 0 bases, and 10 bases lay between the germline ends. Per the germline V gene, CDR1 is KGHSH and CDR2 is LQKENI. This CDR3 is 15 amino acids long. It was during active infection that Seattle patients were enrolled and then longitudinally followed. The authors' processing: The authors estimated nucleated cell counts from reference gene primer amplification. The method was immunoSEQ multiplex PCR; TCRdb's version includes in-frame clones alone and lacks a portion of them. V and J calls and clone size are those listed in that table; D and trimming were worked out from the DNA. Seen here are 450,000 or so clones, around 91% observed once, and the top ten hold less than 2%.

The source is a woman in her 40s with COVID-19, enrolled during active disease. Specimen: peripheral blood. The rearrangement links TRBV18 to TRBJ1-4; perhaps TRBD1 as D (6 bases). The CDR3 spells CASSYTGPTNEKLFF. The CDR3 DNA sequence: TGTGCCAGCTCATATACAGGGCCAACTAATGAAAAACTGTTTTTT.